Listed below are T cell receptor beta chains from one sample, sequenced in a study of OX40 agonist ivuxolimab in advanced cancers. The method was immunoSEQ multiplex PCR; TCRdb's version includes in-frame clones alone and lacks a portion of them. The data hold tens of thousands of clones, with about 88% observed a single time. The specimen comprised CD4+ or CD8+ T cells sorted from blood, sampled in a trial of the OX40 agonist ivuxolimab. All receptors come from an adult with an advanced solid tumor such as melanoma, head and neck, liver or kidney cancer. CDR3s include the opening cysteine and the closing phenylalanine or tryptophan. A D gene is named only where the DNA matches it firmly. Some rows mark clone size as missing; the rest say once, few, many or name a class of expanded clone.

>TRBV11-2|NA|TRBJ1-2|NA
TGTGCCAGCAGCTCCGACGGAAACTATGGCTACACCTTC
CASSSDGNYGYTF
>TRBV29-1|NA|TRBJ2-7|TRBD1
TGCAGCGTAGCCGCCGGGACAGCCTTATACGAGCAGTACTTC
CSVAAGTALYEQYF
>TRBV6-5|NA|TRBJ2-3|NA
TGTGCCAGCAGGGGGTTAGATACGCAGTATTTT
CASRGLDTQYF
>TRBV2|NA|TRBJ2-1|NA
TGTGCCAGCAGTGAACTCAGGGCCAATGAGCAGTTCTTC
CASSELRANEQFF
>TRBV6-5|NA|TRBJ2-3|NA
TGTGCCAACGGCCATTGGGATACGCAGTATTTT
CANGHWDTQYF
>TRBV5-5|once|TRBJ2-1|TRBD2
TGTGCCAGCAGTACGTGGACCGGGACTAGCGGGAGGGCTTTCTTGAATGAGCAGTTCTTC
CASSTWTGTSGRAFLNEQFF
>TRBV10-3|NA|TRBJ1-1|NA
TGTGCCATCAGACCGTCCGTTACAGGGACTGGGACTGAAGCTTTCTTT
CAIRPSVTGTGTEAFF
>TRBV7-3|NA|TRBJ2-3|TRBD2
TGTGCCAGCAGCTCTCTGGCGGGGGGGAATACGCAGTATTTT
CASSSLAGGNTQYF
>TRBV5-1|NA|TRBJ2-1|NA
TGCGCCAGCAGCTTCACCCGCGAATCTCATGAGCAGTTCTTC
CASSFTRESHEQFF
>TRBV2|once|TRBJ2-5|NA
TGTGCCAGCCAGGGTTTAGGTCCAGAGACCCAGTACTTC
CASQGLGPETQYF
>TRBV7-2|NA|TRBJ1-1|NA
TGTGCCAGCGTGCGGCAGGGAACAATGAACACTGAAGCTTTCTTT
CASVRQGTMNTEAFF
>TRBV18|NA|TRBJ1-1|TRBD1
TGTGCCAGCTCTCCCGACAGGGCCAACACTGAAGCTTTCTTT
CASSPDRANTEAFF
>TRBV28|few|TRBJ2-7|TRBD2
TGTGCCAGCAGTCCGCCCGGGACTAGCGGATGGGGCGAGCAGTACTTC
CASSPPGTSGWGEQYF
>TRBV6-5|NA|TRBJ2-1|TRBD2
TGTGCCAGCAGAGGGGAGGGAGGGTCGTACAATGAGCAGTTCTTC
CASRGEGGSYNEQFF
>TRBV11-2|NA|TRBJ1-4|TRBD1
TGTGCCAGCAGCCATAGGGACAGCTCAACTAATGAAAAACTGTTTTTT
CASSHRDSSTNEKLFF
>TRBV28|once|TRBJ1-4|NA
TGTGCCAGCAGTGGGGACGTAAATGAAAAACTGTTTTTT
CASSGDVNEKLFF
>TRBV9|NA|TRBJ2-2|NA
TGTGCCAGCAGCGGAGGGTTCACCGGGGAGCTGTTTTTT
CASSGGFTGELFF